This T cell receptor (beta chain) appears in the sequencing data of a study of blood T cell repertoires in COVID-19 (dated by TCRdb to 2020 to 2021). Concerning the study at large: Samples covering the acute and convalescent phases of COVID-19 were provided by collaborators in the United States, Italy and Spain. The material from the prospective study consisted of cDNA or gDNA derived from T cells, B-cell-depleted T cells, or PBMCs. The dataset comprised deeply sampled blood TCRbeta repertoires from subjects exposed to, actively infected with, or recovered from COVID-19. The repertoires were released in a freely available public database meant as a resource for research on the immune response to SARS-CoV-2. Samples came from the ongoing ImmuneRACE study (first 160 participants) plus 1,254 subjects from 6 global collaborators. Nearly every sample came with metadata listing a de-identified subject ID, COVID-19 status, age in years and sex. Where available, HLA class I and class II types were obtained from metadata supplied by the sample provider rather than from assay-based typing.

Participants in the prospective study were aged about 18 to 89 years, lived in 20 to 30 United States geographic areas, and enrolled through a virtual design. To assign participants to cohorts, the prospective study relied on clinical history that participants themselves reported in a screening survey and a study questionnaire. A participant counted as exposed if, within 2 weeks of entering the study, that participant had been in contact with someone who had a PCR-confirmed or clinician-diagnosed COVID-19 case. In the prospective study, whole blood, serum and a nasopharyngeal or oropharyngeal swab were collected from each participant by mobile phlebotomists. Additional blood draws and questionnaires over a 2-month period could optionally be provided by prospective study participants. Before DNA extraction, prospective study blood samples were shipped either frozen or at room temperature. This clone was detected once. There is no known antigen for this receptor. No base qualities exist here, and no much larger clone lies one base off it.

Points the paper makes about the study in general: The quantity of clinical and demographic metadata differed by source and by participant and was supplied without curation.

The immunoSEQ Assay, a bias-controlled multiplex PCR, was used to amplify TCRbeta CDR3 regions from genomic DNA. Per the original workflow: Nucleated cell counts per sample were estimated from amplification of reference gene primers within the assay. Sequence reads were collapsed and filtered to measure the absolute abundance of every unique TCRbeta CDR3 rearrangement. For each sample, productive Simpson clonality was calculated as the square root of Simpson's diversity index across productive rearrangements. Imported from immuneACCESS, the table was reduced by TCRdb to in-frame sequences with V and J called. These copies leave out some clones; in studies compared against another copy, an unresolved V gene accounts for under half, and the cause of the remainder is not known. Clone size and the V and J calls come from that table; the DNA yielded D and trimming. A total of some 300,000 clones appear in this sample, about 90% of them only once. In total, the top ten clones hold less than 3.5% of the sample.

The germline ends are 10 bases apart after V is trimmed by 4 bases and J by 4 bases. The germline V gene (reference sequence) sets CDR1 to LGHDT and CDR2 to YNNKEL. The CDR3 starts with the cysteine, ends with the phenylalanine, and has 13 residues. The CDR3 DNA has 39 bases and is translated from base 1. Sequencing used PBMCs or T cells enriched from blood (not recorded which). This chain joins TRBV3-1 (or the pseudogene TRBV3-2) to TRBJ1-2; the D segment cannot be called with confidence. This sequence was found in a woman between 50 and 59 years old who had been exposed to COVID-19. The CDR3: CASSRQDAYGYTF. The nucleotide sequence reads as follows: TGTGCCAGCAGCCGGCAGGATGCCTATGGCTACACCTTC.